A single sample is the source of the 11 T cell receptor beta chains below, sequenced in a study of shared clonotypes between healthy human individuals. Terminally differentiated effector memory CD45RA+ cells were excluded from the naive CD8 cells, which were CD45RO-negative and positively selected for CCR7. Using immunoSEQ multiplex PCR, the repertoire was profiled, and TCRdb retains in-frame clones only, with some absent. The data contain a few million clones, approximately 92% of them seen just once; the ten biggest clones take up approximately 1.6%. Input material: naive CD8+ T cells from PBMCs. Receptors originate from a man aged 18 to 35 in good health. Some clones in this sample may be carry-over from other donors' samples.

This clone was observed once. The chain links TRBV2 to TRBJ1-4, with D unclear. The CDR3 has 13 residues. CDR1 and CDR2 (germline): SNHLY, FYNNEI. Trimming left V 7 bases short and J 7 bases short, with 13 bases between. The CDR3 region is CASKTIAGEKLFF. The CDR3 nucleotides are TGTGCCAGCAAGACCATAGCCGGTGAAAAACTGTTTTTT.

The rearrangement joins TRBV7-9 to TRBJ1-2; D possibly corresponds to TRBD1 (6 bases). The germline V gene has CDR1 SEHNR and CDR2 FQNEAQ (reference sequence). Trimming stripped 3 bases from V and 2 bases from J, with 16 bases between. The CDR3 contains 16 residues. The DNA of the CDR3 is TGTGCCAGCAGCTTGGTGGACAGAGCACGAAACTATGGCTACACCTTC. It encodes CASSLVDRARNYGYTF. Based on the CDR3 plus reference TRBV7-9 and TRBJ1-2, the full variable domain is DTGVSQNPRHKITKRGQNVTFRCDPISEHNRLYWYRQTLGQGPEFLTYFQNEAQLEKSRLLSDRFSAERPKGSFSTLEIQRTEQGDSAMYLCASSLVDRARNYGYTFGSGTRLTVV.

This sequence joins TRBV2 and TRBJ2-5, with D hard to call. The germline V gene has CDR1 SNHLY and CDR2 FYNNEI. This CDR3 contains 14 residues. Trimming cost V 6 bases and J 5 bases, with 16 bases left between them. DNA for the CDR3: TGTGCCAGCAGGGGTTGGTTGGACGGGGAGACCCAGTACTTC. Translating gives CASRGWLDGETQYF.

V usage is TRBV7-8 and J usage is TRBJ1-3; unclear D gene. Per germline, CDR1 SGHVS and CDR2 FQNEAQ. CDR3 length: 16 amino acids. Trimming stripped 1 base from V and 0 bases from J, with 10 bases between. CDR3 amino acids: CASSLVLPGSGNTIYF. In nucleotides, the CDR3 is TGTGCCAGCAGCTTAGTTCTCCCGGGCTCTGGAAACACCATATATTTT.

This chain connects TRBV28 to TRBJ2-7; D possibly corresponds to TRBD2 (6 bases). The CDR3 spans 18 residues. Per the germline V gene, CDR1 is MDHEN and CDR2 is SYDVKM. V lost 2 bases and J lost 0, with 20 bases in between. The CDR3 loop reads CASSLVGGSAESSYEQYF. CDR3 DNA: TGTGCCAGCAGTTTAGTTGGGGGGTCAGCCGAAAGCTCCTACGAGCAGTACTTC.

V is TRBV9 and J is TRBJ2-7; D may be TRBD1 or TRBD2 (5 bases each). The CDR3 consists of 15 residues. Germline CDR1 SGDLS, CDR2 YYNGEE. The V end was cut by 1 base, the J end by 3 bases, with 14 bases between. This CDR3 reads CASSVSGRTIYEQYF. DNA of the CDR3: TGTGCCAGCAGCGTATCGGGACGGACGATCTACGAGCAGTACTTC.

The CDR3 nucleotides are TGTGCCATCAGTGATCCAGGTGTCAGAACCTACGAGCAGTACTTC. This encodes CAISDPGVRTYEQYF. The chain is built from TRBV10-3 and TRBJ2-7, with D unresolved. This CDR3 has 15 amino acids. The germline gives CDR1 ENHRY, CDR2 SYGVKD. V shed 3 bases and J shed 2 bases, with 14 bases lying between them.

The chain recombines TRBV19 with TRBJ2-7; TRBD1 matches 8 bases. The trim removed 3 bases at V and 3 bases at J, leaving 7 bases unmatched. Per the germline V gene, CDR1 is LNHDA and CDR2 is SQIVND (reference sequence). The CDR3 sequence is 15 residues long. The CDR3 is CASSIGAGGVYEQYF. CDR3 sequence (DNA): TGTGCCAGTAGTATCGGCGCAGGGGGCGTCTACGAGCAGTACTTC.

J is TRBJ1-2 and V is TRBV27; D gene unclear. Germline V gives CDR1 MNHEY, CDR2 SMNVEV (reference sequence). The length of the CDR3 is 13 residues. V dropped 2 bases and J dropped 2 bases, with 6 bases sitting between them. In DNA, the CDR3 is TGTGCCAGCAGTTTACGGAAGAACTATGGCTACACCTTC. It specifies CASSLRKNYGYTF.

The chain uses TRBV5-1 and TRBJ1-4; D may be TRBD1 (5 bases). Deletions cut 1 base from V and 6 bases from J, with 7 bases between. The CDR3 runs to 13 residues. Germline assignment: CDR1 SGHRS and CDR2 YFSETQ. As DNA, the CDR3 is TGCGCCAGCAGCTTGTTAGGGGATGAAAAACTGTTTTTT. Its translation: CASSLLGDEKLFF.

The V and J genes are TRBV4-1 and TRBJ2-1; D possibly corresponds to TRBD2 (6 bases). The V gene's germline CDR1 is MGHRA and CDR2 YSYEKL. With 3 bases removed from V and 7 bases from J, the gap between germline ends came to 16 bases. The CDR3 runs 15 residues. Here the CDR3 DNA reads TGCGCCAGCAGCCAGGGGCGGGGAGAAGGGAATGAGCAGTTCTTC. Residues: CASSQGRGEGNEQFF.